Presented here are 11 T cell receptor beta chains from one specimen sequenced in a study of T-cell memory formation after mild COVID-19. TCRdb recomputed calls from the 5' RACE reads with MiXCR, one row per CDR3 protein. The table has more than 400,000 distinct CDR3 sequences, roughly 18% seen once. The specimen sequenced was PBMCs or a T cell subset sorted from them (not recorded which). These receptor sequences come from an adult woman who had mild COVID-19 (a few samples of this study predate the infection). Cell type and time point are not known.

The chain combines TRBV12-3 or TRBV12-4 with TRBJ1-2; 7 bases are shared with TRBD1. The V and J ends lost 5 bases and 8 bases, in that order; junction bases with no gene match: 14. CDR3 length: 15 residues. The CDR3 DNA is TGTGCCAGCAGTGACATAGGCCCGGGACAGTCAGGCTACACCTTC. It codes for CASSDIGPGQSGYTF.

This clonotype has only one observation. This chain connects TRBV5-1 to TRBJ2-5; 9 bases fit TRBD2. Per germline, CDR1 SGHRS and CDR2 YFSETQ. With 6 bases clipped from V and 5 bases from J, the junction kept 11 bases outside the gene matches. The CDR3 has 15 amino acids. The CDR3 is CASTFSGSGEETQYF. In DNA, the CDR3 is TGCGCCAGCACGTTTAGCGGGAGTGGGGAGGAGACCCAGTACTTC.

This clonotype was recorded a few times. The chain links TRBV7-8 to TRBJ2-1, with 8 bases lining up with TRBD2. V gave up 3 bases and J gave up 0 bases; unmatched junction bases: 10. CDR3 length equals 18 residues. Germline-derived CDR1 and CDR2 are SGHVS and FQNEAQ. The CDR3 region has the DNA TGTGCCAGCAGCTTCAACGGGGGGGCCAGAAGCTCCTACAATGAGCAGTTCTTC. This gives the protein CASSFNGGARSSYNEQFF.

This chain links TRBV11-2 with TRBJ2-4; TRBD2 aligns across 9 bases. This CDR3 is built from 18 residues. Germline CDR1 is SGHAT and CDR2 is FQNNGV. Trimming took 6 bases from V and 0 from J; bases not matched to a gene: 12. CDR3 protein: CASSTLAGSRLAKNIQYF. CDR3 DNA sequence: TGTGCCAGCAGTACTCTAGCGGGATCGAGATTAGCCAAAAACATTCAGTACTTC.

This clonotype has a handful of counts. The rearrangement links TRBV29-1 to TRBJ2-1, with 7 positions matching TRBD2. Germline V CDR1 and CDR2: SQVTM, ANQGSEA. This CDR3 contains 14 residues. Germline trimming cut 3 bases from V and 4 bases from J; bases unmatched to any gene: 6. The CDR3 nucleotides read TGCAGCGTTGAGGCTAGCGGTTCTTACAATGAGCAGTTCTTC. This codes for CSVEASGSYNEQFF.

The chain combines TRBV20-1 with TRBJ2-1; 10 nucleotides match TRBD2. Unmatched junction bases numbered 7, after V lost 3 bases and J lost 2 bases. This CDR3 is 16 amino acids long. Germline V gene data show CDR1 as DFQATT and CDR2 as SNEGSKA (reference sequence). CDR3 nucleotide sequence: TGCAGTGCTAGGGGGACTAGCGAGTCCGCCTACAATGAGCAGTTCTTC. Translating gives CSARGTSESAYNEQFF.

CDR3 protein: CASSLGGEKLFF. The CDR3 nucleotides are TGTGCCAGCAGCTTAGGAGGAGAAAAACTGTTTTTT. The chain joins TRBV11-2 to TRBJ1-4; D remains ambiguous. This CDR3 contains 12 residues. Trimming shortened V by 1 base and J by 8 bases, and 5 bases separated the two germline ends. The germline CDR1 and CDR2 sequences are SGHAT and FQNNGV.

This clonotype was detected a few times. The chain combines TRBV2 with TRBJ2-1; no definite D call. Germline CDR1 SNHLY, CDR2 FYNNEI. The V gene lost 4 bases and the J gene lost 6 bases, with 16 bases spanning the gap. The CDR3 sequence is 15 residues long. For the CDR3, the DNA is TGTGCCAGCAGTGGTTCGGTGGGCCGAGGCAATGAGCAGTTCTTC. This codes for CASSGSVGRGNEQFF.

CDR3 in amino acids: CASSQDPDREQYF. DNA for the CDR3: TGCGCCAGCAGCCAAGACCCGGACCGAGAGCAGTACTTC. The chain combines TRBV4-1 with TRBJ2-7; D gene unclear. Trimming took off 0 bases at V and 7 bases at J, with 10 bases between the two ends. Germline V gene lookup returns CDR1 MGHRA and CDR2 YSYEKL. This CDR3 is 13 amino acids long.

This clonotype was found a few times. The chain joins TRBV7-2 to TRBJ2-7, with TRBD2 matching 10 bases. In germline, CDR1 is SGHTA, CDR2 FQGNSA. The CDR3 contains 16 residues. V was pared by 2 bases and J by 0 bases, with 4 bases of the junction left unmatched. The CDR3 DNA is TGTGCCAGCAGCTTAAGAAGCGGGGGGGCCTCCTACGAGCAGTACTTC. Encoded protein: CASSLRSGGASYEQYF.

V gene TRBV6-5 combines with J gene TRBJ2-3; no firm D call. The CDR3 has 15 residues. Deletions cut 0 bases from V and 0 bases from J, with 7 bases between. Germline CDR1 and CDR2: MNHEY and SVGAGI. For the CDR3, the DNA is TGTGCCAGCAGTTACTCCACAGTTAGCACAGATACGCAGTATTTT. Its translation is CASSYSTVSTDTQYF.